One and the same sample provided the 32 T cell receptor beta chains below, sequenced in a study of regulatory T cells in long-lasting Graves disease. Building the TCR beta libraries relied on iRepertoire HTBI primers, and CDR3 regions underwent Arm-PCR. TCRdb re-called the multiplex PCR reads through MiXCR, storing one row per CDR3 protein. The data hold about 400,000 distinct CDR3 sequences, with 15% observed a single time. Stated time point: newly diagnosed GD, antithyroid drugs for less than 3 months. PBMC-derived RNA was used for the TCR library. The same sample was also studied in work on T cells in Graves' hyperthyroidism and ophthalmopathy.

Sequences were derived from peripheral blood mononuclear cells (PBMCs), sampled at new diagnosis, from a patient treated with antithyroid drugs. These TCRs come from a woman in her thirties or forties with Graves disease.

This clonotype has a count of ten or more. The junction departs from the called germline gene at one end, perhaps through a read error. The genes are TRBV6-1 and TRBJ2-1, with a possible D match to TRBD1 (6 bases). CDR1 MNHNS and CDR2 SASEGT come from the germline V gene. The length of the CDR3 is 14 residues. Here the CDR3 reads CASREAGVRNEQFF. CDR3 sequence (DNA): TGTGCCAGCAGAGAAGCAGGGGTTCGCAATGAGCAGTTCTTC.

The chain employs TRBV2 and TRBJ2-3; 9 bases agree with TRBD1. This CDR3 is built from 17 residues. CDR1 and CDR2 (germline): SNHLY, FYNNEI. V lost 5 bases, J lost 4 bases, and 13 bases stayed unmatched. CDR3 residues: CASSLRTGGFVADTQYF. CDR3 bases: TGTGCCAGCAGTCTACGCACAGGGGGCTTTGTAGCAGATACGCAGTATTTT. Using reference TRBV2 and TRBJ2-3 for the parts outside the CDR3, the full variable domain is EPEVTQTPSHQVTQMGQEVILRCVPISNHLYFYWYRQILGQKVEFLVSFYNNEISEKSEIFDDQFSVERPDGSNFTLKIRSTKLEDSAMYFCASSLRTGGFVADTQYFGPGTRLTVL.

This clonotype has more than one count but fewer than ten. The genes are TRBV3-1 and TRBJ2-2, with unresolved D. The CDR3 spans 16 residues. From germline, CDR1 is LGHDT and CDR2 YNNKEL (reference sequence). The V end lost 0 bases, the J end lost 6 bases, and 14 bases lay between the germline ends. The CDR3 DNA follows: TGTGCCAGCAGCCAAGACGCGAACTTTAGGGCCGGGGAGCTGTTTTTT. The encoded protein is CASSQDANFRAGELFF.

This clonotype was detected ten times or more. V and J are TRBV6-1 and TRBJ2-7; D remains unclear. Per germline, CDR1 MNHNS and CDR2 SASEGT. The CDR3 runs to 13 residues. The ends were cut back, 3 bases at V and 2 bases at J, with 8 bases in the middle. Here the CDR3 reads CASSDIYPYEQYF. As DNA, the CDR3 is TGTGCCAGCAGTGACATATACCCCTACGAGCAGTACTTC.

This clonotype was recorded at least ten times. This chain uses TRBV6-2 or TRBV6-3 with TRBJ2-7, with D perhaps matching TRBD2 (7 bases). Germline CDR1 MNHEY, CDR2 SVGEGT. CDR3 length equals 14 residues. Trimming cost V 2 bases and J 5 bases, with 13 bases left between them. The CDR3 DNA sequence: TGTGCCAGCAGTTACGGCGGGGGCTTCGACGAGCAGTACTTC. Protein product: CASSYGGGFDEQYF.

This clonotype came up many times. This sequence joins TRBV30 and TRBJ2-1; D call uncertain. The germline V gene encodes CDR1 GTSNPN and CDR2 SVGIG (reference sequence). The CDR3 loop spans 14 amino acids. Trimming left V 4 bases short and J 7 bases short, with 17 bases between. The CDR3 here is CAWKTTPPLNEQFF. The CDR3 DNA follows: TGTGCCTGGAAGACAACTCCGCCCTTAAATGAGCAGTTCTTC.

The chain combines TRBV5-1 with TRBJ2-1, with a weak D call TRBD1 (7 bases). CDR3 length: 15 residues. Germline V gives CDR1 SGHRS, CDR2 YFSETQ. The V end lost 4 bases, the J end lost 1 base, and 12 bases lay between the germline ends. The CDR3 DNA follows: TGCGCCAGCAGCGTCCAGGGGGGTTCCTACAATGAGCAGTTCTTC. Amino acid sequence: CASSVQGGSYNEQFF. Full variable domain (outside the CDR3, taken from reference TRBV5-1 and TRBJ2-1): KAGVTQTPRYLIKTRGQQVTLSCSPISGHRSVSWYQQTPGQGLQFLFEYFSETQRNKGNFPGRFSGRQFSNSRSEMNVSTLELGDSALYLCASSVQGGSYNEQFFGPGTRLTVL.

This clonotype was seen more than once but under ten times. The chain has TRBV4-1 and TRBJ2-1, with TRBD2 identical over 13 bases. The ends lost 1 base at V and 8 bases at J; junction bases unmatched: 8. The CDR3 extends over 17 amino acids. Per the germline V gene, CDR1 is MGHRA and CDR2 is YSYEKL. CDR3 region: CASSQGRTSGRAHEQFF. As DNA, the CDR3 is TGCGCCAGCAGCCAAGGCCGCACTAGCGGGAGGGCTCATGAGCAGTTCTTC.

This clonotype has ten or more counts. The CDR3 DNA sequence: TGTGCCAGCTCACCACCCATGCGTGTCGTCCAGTATTTT. As protein: CASSPPMRVVQYF. The rearrangement joins TRBV18 to TRBJ2-3; D not resolved. CDR3 length equals 13 residues. V lost 0 bases and J lost 12, with 13 bases in between. The germline gives CDR1 KGHSH, CDR2 LQKENI.

This clonotype was observed a handful of times. The V and J genes are TRBV27 and TRBJ2-6; 9 bases fit TRBD1. V shed 2 bases, J shed 1 base, and the junction held 9 bases outside the gene matches. This CDR3 has 19 residues. Germline CDR1 MNHEY, CDR2 SMNVEV (reference sequence). The CDR3 loop is CASSLLPGTGFSGANVLTF. The CDR3 nucleotides are TGTGCCAGCAGTTTACTCCCCGGGACAGGGTTTTCTGGGGCCAACGTCCTGACTTTC.

This clonotype came up many times. One junction end does not reproduce the germline sequence, and a read error may be involved. The chain's CDR3 is CASSLGAGSYEQYF. DNA for the CDR3: TGTGCCAGCAGCTTAGGGGCGGGCTCCTACGAGCAGTACTTC. The chain links TRBV5-1 to TRBJ2-7, with D perhaps matching TRBD1 or TRBD2 (5 bases each). The germline V gene encodes CDR1 SGHRS and CDR2 YFSETQ. The CDR3 is 14 amino acids.

This clonotype was counted many times. This chain connects TRBV5-1 to TRBJ2-3, with TRBD1 matching over 8 bases. The CDR3 length is 16 residues. The germline V gene encodes CDR1 SGHRS and CDR2 YFSETQ. V trimming: 4 bases; J trimming: 3 bases; junction bases outside the gene matches: 10. CDR3 sequence: CASSAKGQEGTDTQYF. Here the CDR3 DNA reads TGCGCCAGCAGCGCGAAGGGACAGGAGGGTACAGATACGCAGTATTTT. Variable domain in full (rest from reference TRBV5-1 and TRBJ2-3): KAGVTQTPRYLIKTRGQQVTLSCSPISGHRSVSWYQQTPGQGLQFLFEYFSETQRNKGNFPGRFSGRQFSNSRSEMNVSTLELGDSALYLCASSAKGQEGTDTQYFGPGTRLTVL.

J is TRBJ2-4 and V is TRBV2; maybe TRBD1 (6 bases). V dropped 7 bases and J dropped 3 bases, with 13 bases sitting between them. The CDR3 extends over 14 amino acids. Germline-derived CDR1 and CDR2 are SNHLY and FYNNEI. The CDR3: CASTLDSVKNIQYF. For the CDR3, the DNA is TGTGCCAGCACCCTGGACAGCGTCAAAAACATTCAGTACTTC.

At least ten counts were recorded for this clonotype. The genes are TRBV27 and TRBJ2-5; 15 positions agree with TRBD2. The trim removed 0 bases at V and 5 bases at J, leaving 13 bases unmatched. The CDR3 is made up of 20 amino acids. CDR1 is MNHEY and CDR2 is SMNVEV in the germline V gene (reference sequence). The CDR3 bases are TGTGCCAGCAGTTTATCGACCCCCGGGACTAGCGGGAGGAAGCTTGAGACCCAGTACTTC. Translation: CASSLSTPGTSGRKLETQYF.

This clonotype appeared many times. The chain uses TRBV20-1 and TRBJ2-5; D uncertain. V gave up 0 bases and J gave up 3 bases, with 8 bases separating them. This CDR3 has 13 amino acids. The germline CDR1 and CDR2 sequences are DFQATT and SNEGSKA (reference sequence). The CDR3 spells CSARDLWEETQYF. As DNA, the CDR3 is TGCAGTGCTAGAGATTTATGGGAAGAGACCCAGTACTTC.

The table lists this clonotype with many counts. The V gene is TRBV12-3 or TRBV12-4, the J gene TRBJ2-1, with D uncertain. V gave up 0 bases and J gave up 6 bases, with 6 bases separating them. The CDR3 length is 13 residues. The CDR3 DNA reads as TGTGCCAGCAGTTTAGCCGGGCCCAATGAGCAGTTCTTC. As protein: CASSLAGPNEQFF.

J is TRBJ1-2 and V is TRBV3-1, with D uncertain. CDR1 and CDR2 (germline): LGHDT, YNNKEL (reference sequence). The V and J ends lost 1 base and 3 bases respectively, with 12 bases between them. The CDR3 consists of 15 residues. For the CDR3, the DNA is TGTGCCAGCAGCCAAGGGGCAATCCGTGACTATGGCTACACCTTC. This encodes CASSQGAIRDYGYTF.

V gene TRBV28 combines with J gene TRBJ1-1, with D perhaps matching TRBD1 (5 bases). V was pared by 2 bases and J by 3 bases, with 16 bases between. CDR3 length: 16 residues. Germline lookup yields CDR1 MDHEN and CDR2 SYDVKM. The CDR3 loop is CASSLGGRGRDTEAFF. CDR3 DNA: TGTGCCAGCAGTTTAGGGGGAAGGGGCAGAGACACTGAAGCTTTCTTT.

This clonotype has a count of ten or more. The chain recombines TRBV11-2 with TRBJ1-1, with TRBD1 matching 7 bases. The CDR3 consists of 11 residues. Looked up from germline, CDR1 is SGHAT and CDR2 is FQNNGV. The ends lost 5 bases at V and 12 bases at J; junction bases unmatched: 6. Here the CDR3 DNA reads TGTGCCAGCAGCCGGCGACAGGGTACTTTCTTT. Its translation is CASSRRQGTFF.

This clonotype was observed a few times. The chain uses TRBV29-1 and TRBJ2-2; weak D call: TRBD2 (5 bases). Germline lookup yields CDR1 SQVTM and CDR2 ANQGSEA. V was clipped by 4 bases and J by 4 bases, with 10 bases between them. CDR3 size: 13 residues. The CDR3 nucleotides are TGCAGCGTTGCGGGGAGTGGCACCGGGGAGCTGTTTTTT. Encoded protein: CSVAGSGTGELFF.

Concerning this clonotype: This clone may be a read error of a much larger clone one base away. J is TRBJ1-1 and V is TRBV5-4; no definite D call. Germline lookup yields CDR1 SGHNT and CDR2 YYREEE (reference sequence). This CDR3 spans 14 amino acids. V lost 1 base and J 0 bases, leaving 7 bases between the germline ends. The CDR3 region has the DNA TGTGCCAGCAGCTTGTTAGGGATGAACACTGAAGCTTTCTTT. As protein: CASSLLGMNTEAFF.

This clonotype was recorded a few times. V usage is TRBV27 and J usage is TRBJ2-2; 8 nucleotides agree with TRBD1. V dropped 5 bases and J dropped 4; count of bases not matched to a gene: 9. Germline CDR1 MNHEY, CDR2 SMNVEV (reference sequence). There are 16 residues in the CDR3. CDR3 DNA: TGTGCCAGCAGTCCAGACAGGGGTTGGGCCACCGGGGAGCTGTTTTTT. Its protein product is CASSPDRGWATGELFF.

The table lists this clonotype with a count of one. The rearrangement joins TRBV27 to TRBJ1-2; no reliable D call. The CDR3 consists of 15 residues. V lost 8 bases to trimming and J lost 4 bases, with 20 bases between them. Looked up from germline, CDR1 is MNHEY and CDR2 is SMNVEV (reference sequence). CDR3 protein: CASGPRLGVLYGYTF. The CDR3 DNA reads as TGTGCCAGCGGTCCACGACTTGGGGTCCTCTATGGCTACACCTTC.

Details on this clonotype: The conserved closing phenylalanine or tryptophan is absent in this CDR3, likely reflecting a read error. The rearrangement joins TRBV5-5 to TRBJ2-1, with 8 bases that match TRBD2. The CDR3 consists of 15 residues. The V segment lost 0 bases and the J segment 4 bases; nucleotides outside the gene matches: 3. Germline assignment: CDR1 SGHKS and CDR2 YYEKEE (reference sequence). The CDR3 DNA reads as TGTGCCAGCAGCTTGGTTACTAGCGGTTACAATGAGCAGTTCTCC. It yields the protein CASSLVTSGYNEQFS.

The table lists this clonotype with a few counts. CDR3 region: CASSLIGRTNEKLFF. The CDR3 region has the DNA TGCGCCAGCAGCTTGATCGGCAGGACGAATGAAAAACTGTTTTTT. The chain has TRBV5-1 and TRBJ1-4, with unresolved D. Germline-derived CDR1 and CDR2 are SGHRS and YFSETQ. The V end was cut by 1 base, the J end by 5 bases, with 12 bases between. This CDR3 contains 15 residues.

The chain employs TRBV12-3 or TRBV12-4 and TRBJ2-2; 7 positions match TRBD2. The CDR3 sequence is 15 residues long. Trimming at V came to 7 bases and at J to 1 base, leaving 6 bases not matched to a gene. The CDR3 is CASNLGGGNTGELFF. In DNA, the CDR3 is TGTGCCAGCAACTTGGGGGGGGGGAACACCGGGGAGCTGTTTTTT.

In this sample, this clonotype turned up many times. This rearrangement joins TRBV6-1 to TRBJ2-5; D might be TRBD2 (5 bases). Germline values: CDR1 MNHNS, CDR2 SASEGT. Trimming shortened V by 7 bases and J by 0 bases, and 12 bases separated the two germline ends. CDR3 length equals 14 residues. CDR3 amino acids: CASTGKGYQETQYF. The CDR3 DNA reads as TGTGCCAGCACGGGGAAAGGTTACCAAGAGACCCAGTACTTC.

This clonotype has a count of ten or more. The chain has TRBV6-1 and TRBJ1-2; 7 positions agree with TRBD1. The V segment lost 4 bases and the J segment 8 bases; nucleotides outside the gene matches: 4. The CDR3 has 12 residues. Germline CDR1 is MNHNS and CDR2 is SASEGT. CDR3 DNA sequence: TGTGCCAGCAGTGCCAACAGGGGCGGCTACACCTTC. It translates to CASSANRGGYTF.

The table lists this clonotype with many counts. The chain recombines TRBV24-1 with TRBJ2-7, with D possibly being TRBD1 or TRBD2 (5 bases each). Trimming removed 3 bases from V and 1 base from J, with 6 bases in between. The CDR3 length is 13 residues. Looked up from germline, CDR1 is KGHDR and CDR2 is SFDVKD. The CDR3: CATSDGGSYEQYF. The CDR3 DNA reads TGTGCCACCAGTGATGGGGGTTCCTACGAGCAGTACTTC.

This clonotype occurred a few times. This chain connects TRBV19 to TRBJ2-2; D is unresolved. Germline V lookup: CDR1 LNHDA, CDR2 SQIVND (reference sequence). The CDR3 is 13 residues long. Trimming shortened V by 2 bases and J by 8 bases, and 9 bases separated the two germline ends. CDR3 loop: CASSISGMGELFF. CDR3 nucleotide sequence: TGTGCCAGTAGTATAAGTGGGATGGGGGAGCTGTTTTTT.

This clonotype was picked up many times. This chain links TRBV27 with TRBJ1-1; D gene ambiguous. The V end lost 1 base, the J end lost 1 base, and 10 bases lay between the germline ends. Germline V gives CDR1 MNHEY, CDR2 SMNVEV (reference sequence). The CDR3 extends over 15 amino acids. The CDR3: CASSLFARGNTEAFF. In DNA form, the CDR3 reads TGTGCCAGCAGTTTATTCGCGCGGGGGAACACTGAAGCTTTCTTT.

This clonotype was found many times. This chain connects TRBV6-1 to TRBJ1-2, with D possibly matching TRBD1 (6 bases). V lost 6 bases to trimming and J lost 3 bases, with 14 bases between them. This CDR3 spans 14 amino acids. Germline V gives CDR1 MNHNS, CDR2 SASEGT. CDR3 residues: CASRKPGDDYGYTF. In DNA, the CDR3 is TGTGCCAGCAGAAAGCCAGGGGACGACTATGGCTACACCTTC.